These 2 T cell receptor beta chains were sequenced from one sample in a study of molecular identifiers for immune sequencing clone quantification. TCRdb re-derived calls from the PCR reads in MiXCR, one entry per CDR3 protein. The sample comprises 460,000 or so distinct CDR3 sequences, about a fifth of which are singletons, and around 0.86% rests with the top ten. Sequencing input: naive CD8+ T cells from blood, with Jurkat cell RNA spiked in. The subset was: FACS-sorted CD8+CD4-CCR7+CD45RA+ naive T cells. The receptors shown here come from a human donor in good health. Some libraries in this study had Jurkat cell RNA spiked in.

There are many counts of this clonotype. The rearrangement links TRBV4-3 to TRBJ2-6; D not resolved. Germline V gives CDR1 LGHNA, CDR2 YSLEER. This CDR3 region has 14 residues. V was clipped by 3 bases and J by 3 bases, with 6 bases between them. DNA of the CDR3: TGCGCCAGCAGCCAGGGGTATGGGGCCAACGTCCTGACTTTC. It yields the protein CASSQGYGANVLTF.

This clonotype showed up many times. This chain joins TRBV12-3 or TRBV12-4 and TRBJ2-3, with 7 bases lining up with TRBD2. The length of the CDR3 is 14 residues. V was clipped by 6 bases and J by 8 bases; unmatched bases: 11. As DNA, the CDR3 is TGTGCCAGCAGCGTTAGCGGGCCCATCAGTACGCAGTATTTT. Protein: CASSVSGPISTQYF.